This is a list of T cell receptor beta chains from one sample in a study of T cell changes during pregnancy in multiple sclerosis. The protocol was immunoSEQ multiplex PCR, while the TCRdb copy is restricted to in-frame clones and leaves out a portion. The sample contains around 100,000 clones, 90% to 95% of which appear only once. Sample: peripheral blood, taken in the second trimester of pregnancy. Source of these receptors: a female donor with multiple sclerosis, enrolled in a pregnancy study. CDR3s include the opening cysteine and the closing phenylalanine or tryptophan. D genes are given only for firm matches. Some rows have no size entry. The others give once, few or many, or a class for an expanded clone.

d_gene: .
j_gene: TRBJ1-2
abundance: few
v_gene: TRBV4-2
CDR3aa: CASSQDTSAVTIPYGYTF
CDR3nt: TGTGCCAGCAGCCAAGATACCAGTGCGGTTACAATCCCCTATGGCTACACCTTC

d_gene: .
j_gene: TRBJ1-4
abundance: .
v_gene: TRBV2
CDR3aa: CASRLIRRAANEKLFF
CDR3nt: TGTGCCAGCCGGTTAATCAGACGCGCGGCTAATGAAAAACTGTTTTTT

d_gene: .
j_gene: TRBJ1-4
abundance: once
v_gene: TRBV30
CDR3aa: CAWSLRDNEKLFF
CDR3nt: TGTGCCTGGAGTCTCCGGGACAACGAAAAACTGTTTTTT

d_gene: .
j_gene: TRBJ1-2
abundance: .
v_gene: TRBV2
CDR3aa: CASSEPQGRRGYTF
CDR3nt: TGTGCCAGCAGTGAACCACAGGGAAGACGCGGCTACACCTTC

d_gene: TRBD1
j_gene: TRBJ2-7
abundance: .
v_gene: TRBV6-1
CDR3aa: CASSQGQGYEQYF
CDR3nt: TGTGCCAGCAGTCAAGGACAGGGCTACGAGCAGTACTTC

d_gene: .
j_gene: TRBJ2-7
abundance: .
v_gene: TRBV27
CDR3aa: CASSRGAHYEQYF
CDR3nt: TGTGCCAGCAGCCGGGGGGCCCATTACGAGCAGTACTTC

d_gene: TRBD1
j_gene: TRBJ1-1
abundance: .
v_gene: TRBV5-8
CDR3aa: CASSSNRGLNTEAFF
CDR3nt: TGTGCCAGCAGCTCAAACAGGGGACTGAACACTGAAGCTTTCTTT

d_gene: .
j_gene: TRBJ2-4
abundance: .
v_gene: TRBV29-1
CDR3aa: CSVYLQSLAKNIQYF
CDR3nt: TGCAGCGTTTATTTACAGTCATTAGCCAAAAACATTCAGTACTTC

d_gene: .
j_gene: TRBJ1-2
abundance: once
v_gene: TRBV19
CDR3aa: CASSNQAFGGYGYTF
CDR3nt: TGTGCCAGTAGTAATCAGGCTTTTGGAGGATATGGCTACACCTTC

d_gene: .
j_gene: TRBJ1-5
abundance: .
v_gene: TRBV18
CDR3aa: CASSPLPHREGNQPQHF
CDR3nt: TGTGCCAGCTCACCGCTCCCACACAGGGAAGGCAATCAGCCCCAGCATTTT

d_gene: .
j_gene: TRBJ1-3
abundance: once
v_gene: TRBV2
CDR3aa: CASRAFTSGNTIYF
CDR3nt: TGTGCCAGCAGGGCCTTTACATCTGGAAACACCATATATTTT

d_gene: TRBD1
j_gene: TRBJ1-1
abundance: .
v_gene: TRBV30
CDR3aa: CAWSRDRGAEAFF
CDR3nt: TGTGCCTGGAGTAGGGACAGGGGGGCTGAAGCTTTCTTT

d_gene: .
j_gene: TRBJ1-4
abundance: few
v_gene: TRBV9
CDR3aa: CASSERTTPNEKLFF
CDR3nt: TGTGCCAGCAGCGAAAGGACTACGCCTAATGAAAAACTGTTTTTT

d_gene: TRBD2
j_gene: TRBJ2-3
abundance: .
v_gene: TRBV5-4
CDR3aa: CASSLAGLAGSTDTQYF
CDR3nt: TGTGCCAGCAGCTTGGCGGGACTAGCGGGATCCACAGATACGCAGTATTTT

d_gene: .
j_gene: TRBJ1-6
abundance: .
v_gene: TRBV7-8
CDR3aa: CASSSRDMPLGVGNSPLHF
CDR3nt: TGTGCCAGCAGCTCCCGGGACATGCCCCTGGGGGTAGGCAATTCACCCCTCCACTTT

d_gene: .
j_gene: TRBJ1-2
abundance: .
v_gene: TRBV7-9
CDR3aa: CASSFGERNYGYTF
CDR3nt: TGTGCCAGCAGCTTTGGTGAGAGAAACTATGGCTACACCTTC

d_gene: .
j_gene: TRBJ2-1
abundance: .
v_gene: TRBV19
CDR3aa: CATDGGGDEQFF
CDR3nt: TGTGCCACCGACGGAGGAGGCGATGAGCAGTTCTTC

d_gene: TRBD2
j_gene: TRBJ2-7
abundance: .
v_gene: TRBV9
CDR3aa: CASSVSSGGNEQYF
CDR3nt: TGTGCCAGCAGCGTCTCTAGCGGGGGTAACGAGCAGTACTTC

d_gene: .
j_gene: TRBJ1-6
abundance: .
v_gene: TRBV5-1
CDR3aa: CASSVEDRDSPLHF
CDR3nt: TGCGCCAGCAGCGTGGAGGACAGAGATTCACCCCTCCACTTT

d_gene: TRBD2
j_gene: TRBJ2-1
abundance: .
v_gene: TRBV15
CDR3aa: CATGRLAGGLLNNEQFF
CDR3nt: TGTGCCACCGGGCGATTAGCGGGGGGGCTTCTGAACAATGAGCAGTTCTTC

d_gene: .
j_gene: TRBJ2-3
abundance: .
v_gene: TRBV5-1
CDR3aa: CASSFRASSVDTQYF
CDR3nt: TGCGCCAGCAGCTTTAGGGCTAGCAGCGTAGATACGCAGTATTTT

d_gene: TRBD1
j_gene: TRBJ2-7
abundance: once
v_gene: TRBV19
CDR3aa: CASSRQGESYEQYF
CDR3nt: TGTGCCAGTAGTAGACAGGGGGAGTCCTACGAGCAGTACTTC

d_gene: .
j_gene: TRBJ1-1
abundance: .
v_gene: TRBV2
CDR3aa: CASSDNSNTEAFF
CDR3nt: TGTGCCAGCAGTGACAACTCGAACACTGAAGCTTTCTTT

d_gene: TRBD1
j_gene: TRBJ2-7
abundance: .
v_gene: TRBV11-3
CDR3aa: CASSLRQGGEQYF
CDR3nt: TGTGCCAGCAGCTTAAGACAGGGTGGCGAGCAGTACTTC